The 3 T cell receptor beta chains reported below all come from one sample, sequenced in a study of spatial heterogeneity in lung cancer. Time point in this sample: sample taken at primary tumor resection. TCRdb used MiXCR to reprocess the 5' RACE reads, holding one entry per CDR3 protein. The sample carries approximately 9,400 distinct CDR3 sequences, approximately 4.5% recorded once. Sequenced material: PBMCs, taken at surgery. The receptor source for this set is a male donor with early-stage non-small cell lung cancer.

In regard to this clonotype: An end of the junction does not agree with germline; a read error may underlie this. The chain is built from TRBV20-1 and TRBJ1-2; D is unresolved. CDR3 length: 12 amino acids. Germline lookup yields CDR1 DFQATT and CDR2 SNEGSKA (reference sequence). CDR3 sequence: CSARGQLYGFTF. CDR3 DNA: TGCAGTGCTAGGGGCCAGCTCTATGGCTTCACTTTC.

J is TRBJ1-5 and V is TRBV7-3; no clear D. With 4 bases removed from V and 3 bases from J, the gap between germline ends came to 13 bases. Germline assignment: CDR1 SGHTA and CDR2 FQGTGA. The CDR3 has 15 residues. CDR3 nucleotides: TGTGCCAGCAGCTACGGACCGAGACCCAATCAGCCCCAGCATTTT. Amino acids: CASSYGPRPNQPQHF.

In its sample, this clonotype ranks as medium-sized. This sequence joins TRBV27 and TRBJ2-2; a possible D gene is TRBD2 (7 bases). The CDR3 sequence is 16 residues long. The V gene's germline CDR1 is MNHEY and CDR2 SMNVEV (reference sequence). V was trimmed by 10 bases and J by 2 bases, leaving 20 bases between them. The CDR3 DNA follows: TGTGCCATTTGCCCGGGGGGCTGGGCCAACACCGGGGAGCTGTTTTTT. This codes for CAICPGGWANTGELFF.